A single sample gave rise to the 3 T cell receptor beta chains below, sequenced in a study of CD8 T cells in Susac syndrome. RNA totalling about 0.45 to 1 ug underwent reverse transcription with random hexamers. MiXCR, applied by TCRdb to the immunoSEQ multiplex PCR reads, yields one record per CDR3 protein. This table has about 300,000 distinct CDR3 sequences, 70% to 90% appearing once. Input material: CD8+ T cells from PBMCs. These TCRs come from a human donor with multiple sclerosis.

This clonotype was recorded a few times. In DNA form, the CDR3 reads TGTGCCAGCAGTCCGGGAGCGGACACCGGGGAGCTGTTTTTT. The encoded protein is CASSPGADTGELFF. The genes are TRBV7-9 and TRBJ2-2; possible D gene TRBD2, 6 bases. Germline values: CDR1 SEHNR, CDR2 FQNEAQ (reference sequence). This CDR3 has 14 amino acids. V was cut by 6 bases and J by 3 bases, with 11 bases left in between.

The rearrangement links TRBV28 to TRBJ2-1; TRBD1 matches at 8 bases. The germline CDR1 and CDR2 sequences are MDHEN and SYDVKM. The V and J ends lost 5 bases and 5 bases, in that order; junction bases with no gene match: 8. This CDR3 is 15 amino acids long. CDR3 sequence (DNA): TGTGCCAGCAGTCCCGTTGGACAGGGCCACAATGAGCAGTTCTTC. It translates to CASSPVGQGHNEQFF.

The chain carries TRBV6-2 or TRBV6-3 and TRBJ2-5; 13 bases fit TRBD2. Germline lookup yields CDR1 MNHEY and CDR2 SVGEGT. CDR3 length: 16 amino acids. Germline trimming cut 5 bases from V and 2 bases from J; bases unmatched to any gene: 5. The CDR3 bases are TGTGCCAGCAGTGCGGGACTAGCGGGACGTCAAGAGACCCAGTACTTC. It encodes CASSAGLAGRQETQYF.